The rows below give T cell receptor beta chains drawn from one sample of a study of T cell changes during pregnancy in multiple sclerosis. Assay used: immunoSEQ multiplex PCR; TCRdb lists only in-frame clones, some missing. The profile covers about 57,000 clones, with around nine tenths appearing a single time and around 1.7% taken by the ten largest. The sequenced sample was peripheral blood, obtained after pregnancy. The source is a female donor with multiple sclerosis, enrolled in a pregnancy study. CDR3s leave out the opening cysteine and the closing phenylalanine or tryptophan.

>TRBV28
ASTSPGQGMNTEAF
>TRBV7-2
ASSSARSPPGGYT
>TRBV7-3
ASSSPTSGGGNEQF
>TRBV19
ASSMVSGGPYEQY
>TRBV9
ASSVVESGANVLT
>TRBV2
ASSESPLYYGYT
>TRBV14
ASSQDVVAGEQF
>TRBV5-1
ASSSPATSGGAAGELF
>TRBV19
ASSIVAGGPQETQY
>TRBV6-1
ASSEIGGRADTQY
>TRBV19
ASSAGITYEQY
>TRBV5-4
ASGSTGGGYGYT
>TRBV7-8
ASSFGSQGRHTGELF
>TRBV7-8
ASSPTDRAYEQY
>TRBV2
ASSELNYGYT
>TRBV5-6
ASSPFGTPTSGANVLT
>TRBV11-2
ASSLGVTGLQETQY
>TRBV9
ASGGGGEPQETQY
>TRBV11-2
ASSLAGYGNQPQH
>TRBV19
ASTPTQLAGLNTGELF
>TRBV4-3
ASSQPGGGGTEAF
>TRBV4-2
ASSQESGFGNQPQH
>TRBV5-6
ASSLGLGAGSNQPQH
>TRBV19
ASSIIGQGFFNEQF
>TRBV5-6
ASSRALGSGEELF
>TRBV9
ASSGEGPPYEQY
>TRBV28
ASTHSDQPQH
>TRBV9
ASSARTSPLNTGELF
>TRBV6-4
ASSSGDTGELF
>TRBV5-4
ASSHPTDRSSNYGYT
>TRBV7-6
ASSLGPRRGGHEQF
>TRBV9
ASSAGRAGLGEKLF
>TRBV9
ASTVAALTDTQY
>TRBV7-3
ASSPRDSGGSGEQF
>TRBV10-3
AISESYSEETQY
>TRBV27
ASSLAGGRSYNEQF
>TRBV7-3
ASSLQGFGNEQF
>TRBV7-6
ASSLEGRGEKLF
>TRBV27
ASTNGGASNEQF
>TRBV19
ASSFGPAGGQPQH
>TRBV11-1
ASSFGQSYEQY
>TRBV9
ASSVGLTGGAETQY
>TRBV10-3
AISQSTDTQY
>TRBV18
ASSPPGQPYEQY
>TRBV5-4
ASSSQTSPQY
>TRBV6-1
ASSEPLNTEAF
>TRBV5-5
ASSKGVIDGYT
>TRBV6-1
ASSEAGTDFGAF